This T cell receptor beta chain was identified during a study of T cell clonality in common variable immunodeficiency (dated by TCRdb to between 2015 and 2016). Results the study describes overall, beyond this receptor: CVID TCRbeta sequences were reported to have fewer deletions and N-nucleotide insertions and to lack highly modified clones with 13 or more V deletions. Compared with healthy controls, CVID subjects showed increased TCRbeta clonality (t-test p = 0.018), a feature most characteristic of about a third of subjects. Even though DNA input was the same, control samples had an average of around 81,000 unique sequences each, compared with about 31,000 in CVID samples. According to the authors, finding the cause of the higher clonality in CVID would require sequencing the repertoires of T cell subpopulations. CVID subjects shared fewer TCRbeta clones with each other than healthy controls did (p < 0.0001). Patient heterogeneity within the CVID cohort put limits on correlating repertoire features with clinical complications.

CVID samples and control samples contributed equivalent amounts of genomic DNA as sequencing input. For every sample, a 60 bp segment covering the rearranged TCRbeta CDR3 region was amplified and then sequenced. The immunoSEQ assay, a bias-corrected multiplex PCR combined with high-throughput sequencing, was used for TCRbeta amplification. The original methods were these. Every unique nucleotide sequence was considered a clone and was annotated with V, D and J genes, copy number and frequency. Sequences were labeled productive if in frame, and non-productive if out of frame or containing stop codons. As previously described, clonality was computed from Shannon's entropy. The predicted amino acid sequences of productive clones were used to derive mean CDR3 Kyte-Doolittle hydropathy. The R hclust function was used to hierarchically cluster scaled V gene usage with Manhattan distance and complete linkage. Clone sharing by CDR3 amino acid sequence was assessed by resampling 12 repertoires per group over 100 rounds. The repertoires were searched for 55 to 75 published EBV-specific and 245 published CMV-specific TCRbeta sequences. A couple of CVID samples yielding fewer than 10,000 sequences were excluded from analysis, leaving approximately 40 CVID repertoires. TCRdb obtained this table from immuneACCESS and retained in-frame rearrangements with V and J assigned. These tables miss some clones; where compared with another copy, unresolved V genes account for less than half of the shortfall, and the remainder is unexplained. V and J calls and clone size are those listed in that table; D and trimming were worked out from the DNA. This sample includes 45,000 to 70,000 clones, and none of them was observed just once. The leading ten clones occupy approximately 5.4% of the sample.

Many counts were recorded for this clone. This receptor's antigen is unknown. The CDR3 end falls 3 residues outside the read, so it is completed with the germline J gene. Both CVID patients and healthy controls were predominantly of Caucasian heritage. Heparinized peripheral whole blood samples of roughly 5 to 9 ml were obtained from each donor. Genomic DNA from adults with common variable immune deficiency (CVID) and from healthy adult controls was used to sequence TCRbeta CDR3 repertoires. The control group was made up of roughly 22 healthy adult volunteers (about 10 male and around 12 female) whose ages ranged from about 20 to 70 years, with a mean age of about 35. Diluted blood was density-centrifuged over Hypaque 1077 or Ficoll-Paque to isolate peripheral blood mononuclear cells. Unsorted mononuclear cells served as the source of genomic DNA, which was extracted either by Qiagen column purification or by a centrifugation-based method.

The germline V gene (reference sequence) sets CDR1 to DFQATT and CDR2 to SNEGSKA. Its CDR3 holds 12 amino acids, cysteine through phenylalanine. The DNA shown is the part of the CDR3 that was read: 27 bases, in frame from base 1. V lost 4 bases and J lost 6 bases, and the count of bases not matched to a germline gene is 3. The clonotype comes from a person aged 18-69 years in good health. The chain was built from TRBV20-1 and TRBJ2-7, with TRBD2 matching 10 junction bases. The sample comprised peripheral blood mononuclear cells. CDR3 DNA (partial): TGCAGTGCTAAGCGGGAGGGCCCCGAG. Protein translation: CSAKREGPE. The full CDR3 is CSAKREGPEQYF.